The T cell receptor (beta chain) described here comes from a study of T cell responses to AZD1222 COVID-19 vaccine. Findings of the study overall: Spike was spanned by vaccine-associated CD4 TCRs, which were dominant at 160-218 and 743-854. Most donors were white British, females outnumbered males, and clonal diversity was possibly underestimated. No repertoire was sampled before or during the peak T cell response, only after it.

Notes on this clone: Its specificity is unknown.

The V and J ends lost 5 bases and 10 bases, in that order; junction bases with no gene match: 9. The CDR3 runs 13 residues. Looked up from germline, CDR1 is SGHTA and CDR2 is FQGNSA. Produced via immunoSEQ multiplex PCR; TCRdb's table is partial and in-frame only. The sample shows 95,000 to 150,000 clones, about 90% of them seen only once. The sequence derives from an adult who received the AZD1222 COVID-19 vaccine. The chain uses TRBV7-2 and TRBJ1-1; the match to TRBD1 covers 8 bases. The sequenced sample was peripheral blood, obtained 28 days after the second AZD1222 dose. The CDR3 sequence: CASSADRAGGAFF. In DNA, the CDR3 is TGTGCCAGCAGCGCGGACAGGGCCGGGGGAGCTTTCTTT.